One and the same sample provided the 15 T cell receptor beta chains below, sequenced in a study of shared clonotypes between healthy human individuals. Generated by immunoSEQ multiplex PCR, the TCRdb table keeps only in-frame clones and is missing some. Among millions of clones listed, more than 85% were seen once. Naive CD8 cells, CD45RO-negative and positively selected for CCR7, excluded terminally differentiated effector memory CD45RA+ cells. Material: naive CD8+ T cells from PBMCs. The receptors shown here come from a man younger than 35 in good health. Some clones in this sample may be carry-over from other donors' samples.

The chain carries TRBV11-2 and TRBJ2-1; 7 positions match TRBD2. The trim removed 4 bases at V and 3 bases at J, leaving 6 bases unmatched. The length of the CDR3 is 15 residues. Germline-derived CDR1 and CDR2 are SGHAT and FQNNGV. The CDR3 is CASSWSGGSYNEQFF. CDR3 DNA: TGTGCCAGCAGCTGGTCGGGAGGAAGCTACAATGAGCAGTTCTTC.

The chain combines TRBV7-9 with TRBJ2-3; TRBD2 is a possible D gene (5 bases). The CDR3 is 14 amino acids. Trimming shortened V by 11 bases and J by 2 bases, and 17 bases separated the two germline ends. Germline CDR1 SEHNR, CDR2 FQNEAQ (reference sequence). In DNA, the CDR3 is TGTGCCGTCTCCGACGGACTTTACACAGATACGCAGTATTTT. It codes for CAVSDGLYTDTQYF.

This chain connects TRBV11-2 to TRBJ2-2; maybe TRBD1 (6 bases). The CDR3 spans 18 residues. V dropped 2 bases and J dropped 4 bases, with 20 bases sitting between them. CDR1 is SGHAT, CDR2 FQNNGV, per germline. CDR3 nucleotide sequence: TGTGCCAGCAGCTTAATCTTTCGTTCAGGGGCTGGCACCGGGGAGCTGTTTTTT. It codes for CASSLIFRSGAGTGELFF.

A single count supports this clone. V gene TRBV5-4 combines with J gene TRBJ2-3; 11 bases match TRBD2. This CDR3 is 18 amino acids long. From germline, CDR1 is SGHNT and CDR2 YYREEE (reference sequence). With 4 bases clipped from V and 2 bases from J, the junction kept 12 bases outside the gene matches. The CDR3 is CASSMGTSGSLNTDTQYF. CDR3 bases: TGTGCCAGCAGCATGGGGACTAGCGGAAGCCTAAACACAGATACGCAGTATTTT.

CDR3 sequence (DNA): TGTGCCAGCAGCCACGATGGACAGGAACCCATCTATGGCTACACCTTC. Translating gives CASSHDGQEPIYGYTF. V usage is TRBV4-2 and J usage is TRBJ1-2, with TRBD1 matching 7 bases. After removal of 3 bases from V and 4 bases from J, the junction contained 11 bases not matched to a gene. CDR1 is LGHNA, CDR2 YNFKEQ, per germline. The CDR3 has 16 residues.

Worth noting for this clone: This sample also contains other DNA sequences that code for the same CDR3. CDR3 loop: CASSMGNEQFF. In nucleotides, the CDR3 is TGTGCCAGTAGTATGGGTAATGAGCAGTTCTTC. This rearrangement joins TRBV19 to TRBJ2-1; D not certain. V was cut by 3 bases and J by 7 bases, with 4 bases left in between. Germline V gene data show CDR1 as LNHDA and CDR2 as SQIVND (reference sequence). This CDR3 is built from 11 residues.

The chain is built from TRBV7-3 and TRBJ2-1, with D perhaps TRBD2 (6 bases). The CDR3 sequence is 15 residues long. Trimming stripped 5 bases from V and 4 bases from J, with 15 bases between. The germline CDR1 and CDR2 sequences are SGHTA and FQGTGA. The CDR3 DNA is TGTGCCAGCAGCAAGGGACTGGTTCATTACAATGAGCAGTTCTTC. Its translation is CASSKGLVHYNEQFF.

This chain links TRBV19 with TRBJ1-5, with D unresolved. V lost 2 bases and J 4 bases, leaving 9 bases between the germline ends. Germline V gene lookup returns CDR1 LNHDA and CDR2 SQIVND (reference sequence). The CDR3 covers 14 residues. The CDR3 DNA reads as TGTGCCAGTAGTATAAGGGAACCAAATCAGCCCCAGCATTTT. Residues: CASSIREPNQPQHF. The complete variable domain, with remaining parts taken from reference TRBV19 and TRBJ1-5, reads DGGITQSPKYLFRKEGQNVTLSCEQNLNHDAMYWYRQDPGQGLRLIYYSQIVNDFQKGDIAEGYSVSREKKESFPLTVTSAQKNPTAFYLCASSIREPNQPQHFGDGTRLSIL.

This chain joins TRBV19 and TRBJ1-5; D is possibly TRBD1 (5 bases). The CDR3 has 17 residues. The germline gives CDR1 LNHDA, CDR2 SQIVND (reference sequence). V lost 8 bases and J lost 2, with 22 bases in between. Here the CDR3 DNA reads TGTGCCAGTGGCTTTCGGGACTTTTACCCCGGCAATCAGCCCCAGCATTTT. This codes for CASGFRDFYPGNQPQHF.

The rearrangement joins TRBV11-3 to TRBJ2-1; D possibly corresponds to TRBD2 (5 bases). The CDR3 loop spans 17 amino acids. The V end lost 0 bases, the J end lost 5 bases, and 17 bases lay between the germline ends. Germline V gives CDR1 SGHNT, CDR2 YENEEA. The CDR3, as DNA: TGTGCCAGCAGCTTAGATGCGAGATATCGGGGAAACAATGAGCAGTTCTTC. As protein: CASSLDARYRGNNEQFF.

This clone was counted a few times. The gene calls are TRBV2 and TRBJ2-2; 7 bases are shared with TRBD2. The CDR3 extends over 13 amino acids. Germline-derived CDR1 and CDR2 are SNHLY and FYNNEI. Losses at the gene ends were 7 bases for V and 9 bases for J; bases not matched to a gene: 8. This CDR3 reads CASTPTSRRELFF. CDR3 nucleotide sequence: TGTGCCAGCACCCCGACTAGCAGGAGGGAGCTGTTTTTT.

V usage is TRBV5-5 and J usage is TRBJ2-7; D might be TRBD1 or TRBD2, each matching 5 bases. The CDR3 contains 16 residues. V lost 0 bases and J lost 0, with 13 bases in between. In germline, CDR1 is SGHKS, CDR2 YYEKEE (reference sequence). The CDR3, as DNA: TGTGCCAGCAGCTTGGAGGCAGGGACGCTCTCCTACGAGCAGTACTTC. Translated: CASSLEAGTLSYEQYF.

The CDR3 here is CASSLFHRGNQPQHF. The DNA for the CDR3 is TGTGCCAGCAGTTTATTTCATAGGGGCAATCAGCCCCAGCATTTT. V gene TRBV27 combines with J gene TRBJ1-5, with D unclear. Germline CDR1 MNHEY, CDR2 SMNVEV (reference sequence). V lost 1 base and J lost 2, with 9 bases in between. The CDR3 runs 15 residues.

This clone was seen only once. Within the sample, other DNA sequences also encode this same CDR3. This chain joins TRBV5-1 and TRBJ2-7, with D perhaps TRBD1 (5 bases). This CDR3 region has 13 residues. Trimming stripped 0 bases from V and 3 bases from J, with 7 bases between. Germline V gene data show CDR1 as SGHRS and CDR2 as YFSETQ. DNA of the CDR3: TGCGCCAGCAGCTTGGGGGGCGGCTACGAGCAGTACTTC. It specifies CASSLGGGYEQYF.

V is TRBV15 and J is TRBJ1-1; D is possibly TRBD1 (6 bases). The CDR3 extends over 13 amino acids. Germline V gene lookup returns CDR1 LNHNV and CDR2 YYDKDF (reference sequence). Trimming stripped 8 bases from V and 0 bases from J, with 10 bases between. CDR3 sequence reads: CATQDRLNTEAFF. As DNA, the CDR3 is TGTGCCACCCAAGACAGGTTGAACACTGAAGCTTTCTTT. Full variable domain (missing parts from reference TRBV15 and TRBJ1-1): DAMVIQNPRYQVTQFGKPVTLSCSQTLNHNVMYWYQQKSSQAPKLLFHYYDKDFNNEADTPDNFQSRRPNTSFCFLDIRSPGLGDTAMYLCATQDRLNTEAFFGQGTRLTVV.